The 3 T cell receptor beta chains given below trace back to one sample, sequenced in a study of control samples from healthy donors and cancer patients. TCRdb's copy holds only in-frame clones and misses some; the assay was immunoSEQ multiplex PCR. Of about 54,000 clones listed, 95% to 96% are singletons. Sequences were obtained from blood. The receptor set was obtained from a woman in her thirties in good health.

The count of this clone is one. The chain recombines TRBV7-3 with TRBJ2-2; maybe TRBD1 (6 bases). This CDR3 is built from 15 residues. From germline, CDR1 is SGHTA and CDR2 FQGTGA. The germline V and J ends were trimmed by 5 bases and 7 bases, with 17 bases remaining between them. The CDR3 spells CASSRDIGPFGELFF. The DNA for the CDR3 is TGTGCCAGCAGCCGGGACATAGGACCTTTCGGGGAGCTGTTTTTT.

V usage is TRBV25-1 and J usage is TRBJ2-3; D gene ambiguous. The CDR3 consists of 11 residues. Trimming took off 1 base at V and 6 bases at J, with 2 bases between the two ends. The germline V gene encodes CDR1 MGHDK and CDR2 SYGVNS. CDR3: CASSEWDTQYF. Written as DNA, the CDR3 is TGTGCCAGCAGTGAATGGGATACGCAGTATTTT.

The chain links TRBV7-2 to TRBJ2-5; 8 positions match TRBD2. This CDR3 is built from 15 residues. Germline loops: CDR1 SGHTA, CDR2 FQGNSA. V gave up 5 bases and J gave up 5 bases; unmatched junction bases: 10. Here the CDR3 reads CASSPAGTSRETQYF. CDR3 DNA: TGTGCCAGCAGCCCGGCCGGGACTAGTCGGGAGACCCAGTACTTC. The variable domain in full, completed from reference TRBV7-2 and TRBJ2-5, reads GAGVSQSPSNKVTEKGKDVELRCDPISGHTALYWYRQSLGQGLEFLIYFQGNSAPDKSGLPSDRFSAERTGGSVSTLTIQRTQQEDSAVYLCASSPAGTSRETQYFGPGTRLLVL.